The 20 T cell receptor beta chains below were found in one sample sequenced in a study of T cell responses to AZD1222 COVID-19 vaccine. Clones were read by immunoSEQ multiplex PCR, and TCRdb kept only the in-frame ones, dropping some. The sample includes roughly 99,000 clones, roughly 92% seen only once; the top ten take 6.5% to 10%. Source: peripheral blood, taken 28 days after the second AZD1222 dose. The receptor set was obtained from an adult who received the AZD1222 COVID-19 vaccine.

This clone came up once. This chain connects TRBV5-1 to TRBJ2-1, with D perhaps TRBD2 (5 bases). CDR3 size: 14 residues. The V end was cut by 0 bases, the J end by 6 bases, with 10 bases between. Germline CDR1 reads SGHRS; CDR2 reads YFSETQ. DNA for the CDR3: TGCGCCAGCAGCTTGGACGGGATGGCCAATGAGCAGTTCTTC. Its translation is CASSLDGMANEQFF. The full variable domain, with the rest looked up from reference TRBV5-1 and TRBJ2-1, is KAGVTQTPRYLIKTRGQQVTLSCSPISGHRSVSWYQQTPGQGLQFLFEYFSETQRNKGNFPGRFSGRQFSNSRSEMNVSTLELGDSALYLCASSLDGMANEQFFGPGTRLTVL.

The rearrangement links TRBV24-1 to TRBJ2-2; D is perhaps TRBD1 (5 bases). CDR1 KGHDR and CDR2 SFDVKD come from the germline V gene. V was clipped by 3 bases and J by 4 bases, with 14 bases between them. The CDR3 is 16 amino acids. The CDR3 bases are TGTGCCACCAGTGATCCGCAGGGTATTGGCACCGGGGAGCTGTTTTTT. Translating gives CATSDPQGIGTGELFF.

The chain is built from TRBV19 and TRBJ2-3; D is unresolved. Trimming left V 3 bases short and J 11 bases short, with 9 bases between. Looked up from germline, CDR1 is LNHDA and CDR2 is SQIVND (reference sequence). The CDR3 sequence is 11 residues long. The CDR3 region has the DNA TGTGCCAGTAGTATTGGTCCCCGGCAGTATTTT. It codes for CASSIGPRQYF.

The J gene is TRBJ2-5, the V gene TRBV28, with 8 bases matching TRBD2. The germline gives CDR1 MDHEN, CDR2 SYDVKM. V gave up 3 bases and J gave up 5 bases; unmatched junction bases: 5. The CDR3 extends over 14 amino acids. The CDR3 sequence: CASSLGVAGETQYF. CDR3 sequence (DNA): TGTGCCAGCAGTTTGGGGGTAGCGGGGGAGACCCAGTACTTC. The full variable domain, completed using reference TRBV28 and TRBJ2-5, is DVKVTQSSRYLVKRTGEKVFLECVQDMDHENMFWYRQDPGLGLRLIYFSYDVKMKEKGDIPEGYSVSREKKERFSLILESASTNQTSMYLCASSLGVAGETQYFGPGTRLLVL.

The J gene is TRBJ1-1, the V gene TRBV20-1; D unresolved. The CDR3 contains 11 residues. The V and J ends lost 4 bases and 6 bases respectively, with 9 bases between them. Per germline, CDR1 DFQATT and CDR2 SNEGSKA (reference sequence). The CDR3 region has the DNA TGCAGTGCTACCAGACGGCCTGAAGCTTTCTTT. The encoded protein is CSATRRPEAFF.

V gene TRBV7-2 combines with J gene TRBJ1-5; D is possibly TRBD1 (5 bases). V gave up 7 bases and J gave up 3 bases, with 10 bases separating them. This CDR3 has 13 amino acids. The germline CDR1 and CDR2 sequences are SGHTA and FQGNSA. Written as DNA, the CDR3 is TGTGCCAGCAAAGGGGAGGCCAATCAGCCCCAGCATTTT. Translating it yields CASKGEANQPQHF.

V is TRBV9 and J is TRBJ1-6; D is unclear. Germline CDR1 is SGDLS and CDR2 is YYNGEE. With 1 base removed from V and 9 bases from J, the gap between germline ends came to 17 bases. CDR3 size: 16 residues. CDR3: CASSVSITAGGSPLHF. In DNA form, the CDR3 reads TGTGCCAGCAGCGTATCGATTACGGCAGGAGGTTCACCCCTCCACTTT.

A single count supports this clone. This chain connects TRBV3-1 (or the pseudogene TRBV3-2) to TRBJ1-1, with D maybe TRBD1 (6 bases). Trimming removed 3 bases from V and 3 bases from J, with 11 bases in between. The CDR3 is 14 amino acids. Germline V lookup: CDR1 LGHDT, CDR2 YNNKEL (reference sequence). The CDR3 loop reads CASSQTTGYTEAFF. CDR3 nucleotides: TGTGCCAGCAGCCAGACCACAGGGTACACTGAAGCTTTCTTT.

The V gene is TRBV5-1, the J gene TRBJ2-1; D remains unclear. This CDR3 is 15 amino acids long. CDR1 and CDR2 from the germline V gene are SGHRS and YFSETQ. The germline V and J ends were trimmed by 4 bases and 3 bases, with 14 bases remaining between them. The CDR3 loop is CASSTGPTDYNEQFF. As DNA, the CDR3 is TGCGCCAGCAGCACCGGTCCTACGGACTACAATGAGCAGTTCTTC.

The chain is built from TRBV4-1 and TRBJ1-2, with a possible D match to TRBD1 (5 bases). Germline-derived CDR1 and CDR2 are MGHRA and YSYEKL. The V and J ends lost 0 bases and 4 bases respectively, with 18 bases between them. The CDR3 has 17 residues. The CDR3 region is CASSQDLGQYMTYGYTF. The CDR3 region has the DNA TGCGCCAGCAGCCAAGATTTGGGGCAGTATATGACCTATGGCTACACCTTC.

The CDR3 nucleotides are TGTGCCAGCAGCTTGGCAGGGGTTGGTGAAGCTTTCTTT. Residues: CASSLAGVGEAFF. This rearrangement joins TRBV5-6 to TRBJ1-1, with TRBD1 as a possible D gene (6 bases). Trimming removed 0 bases at V and 7 bases at J, with 10 bases between. Germline lookup yields CDR1 SGHDT and CDR2 YYEEEE. This CDR3 has 13 amino acids.

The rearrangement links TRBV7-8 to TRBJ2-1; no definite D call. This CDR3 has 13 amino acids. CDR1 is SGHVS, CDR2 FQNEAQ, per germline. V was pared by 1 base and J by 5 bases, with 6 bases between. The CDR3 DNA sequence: TGTGCCAGCAGCTTAGTTCGGGACAATGAGCAGTTCTTC. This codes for CASSLVRDNEQFF.

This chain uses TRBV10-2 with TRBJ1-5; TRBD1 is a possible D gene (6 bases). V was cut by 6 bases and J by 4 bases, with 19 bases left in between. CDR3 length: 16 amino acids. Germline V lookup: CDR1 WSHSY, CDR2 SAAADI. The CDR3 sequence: CASRLDSGTRNQPQHF. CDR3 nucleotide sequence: TGCGCCAGCAGATTGGATTCCGGGACACGTAATCAGCCCCAGCATTTT.

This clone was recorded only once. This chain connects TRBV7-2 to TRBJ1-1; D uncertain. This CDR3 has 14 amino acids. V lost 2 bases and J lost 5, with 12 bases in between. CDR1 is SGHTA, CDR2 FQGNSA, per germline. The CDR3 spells CASSLSLLSTEAFF. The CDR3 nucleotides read TGTGCCAGCAGCTTATCTCTGCTTTCGACTGAAGCTTTCTTT.

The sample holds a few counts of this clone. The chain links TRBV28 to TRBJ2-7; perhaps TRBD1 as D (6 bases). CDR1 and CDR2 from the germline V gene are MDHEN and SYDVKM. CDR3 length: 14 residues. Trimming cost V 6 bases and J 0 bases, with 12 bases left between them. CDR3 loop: CASSIQGNSYEQYF. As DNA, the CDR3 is TGTGCCAGCAGCATTCAGGGGAACTCCTACGAGCAGTACTTC.

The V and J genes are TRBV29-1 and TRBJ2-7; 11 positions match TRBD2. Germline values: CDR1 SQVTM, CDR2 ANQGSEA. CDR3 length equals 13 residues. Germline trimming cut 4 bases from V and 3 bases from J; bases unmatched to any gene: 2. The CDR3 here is CSVVLAGVYEQYF. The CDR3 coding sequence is TGCAGCGTTGTACTAGCGGGAGTCTACGAGCAGTACTTC.

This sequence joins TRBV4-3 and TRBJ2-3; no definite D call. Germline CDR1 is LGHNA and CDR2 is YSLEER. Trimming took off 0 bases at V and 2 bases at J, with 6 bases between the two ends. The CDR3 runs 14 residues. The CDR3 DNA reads TGCGCCAGCAGCCAAGAACTCGTCACAGATACGCAGTATTTT. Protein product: CASSQELVTDTQYF.

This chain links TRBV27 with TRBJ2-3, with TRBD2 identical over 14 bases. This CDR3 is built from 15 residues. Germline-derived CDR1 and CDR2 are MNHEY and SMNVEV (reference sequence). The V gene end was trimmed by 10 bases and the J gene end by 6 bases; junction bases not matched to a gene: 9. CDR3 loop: CATSSGTSGSDTQYF. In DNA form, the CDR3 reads TGTGCCACGTCCTCCGGGACTAGCGGGAGTGATACGCAGTATTTT.

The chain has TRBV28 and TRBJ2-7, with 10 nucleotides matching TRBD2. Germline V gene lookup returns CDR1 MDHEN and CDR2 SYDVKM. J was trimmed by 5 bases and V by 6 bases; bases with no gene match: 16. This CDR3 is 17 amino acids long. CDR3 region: CASSREGFLAGVHEQYF. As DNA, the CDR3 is TGTGCCAGCAGCCGAGAAGGGTTTCTAGCGGGAGTTCACGAGCAGTACTTC.

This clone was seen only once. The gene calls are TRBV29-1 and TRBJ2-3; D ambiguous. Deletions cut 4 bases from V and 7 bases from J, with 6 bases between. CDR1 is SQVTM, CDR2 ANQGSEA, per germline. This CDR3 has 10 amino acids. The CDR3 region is CSVVTYTQYF. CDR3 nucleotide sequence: TGCAGCGTTGTAACGTATACGCAGTATTTT.